This entry features one T cell receptor (beta chain) sequence. Its target antigen remains unknown. There are no base qualities to consult, and no much larger clone falls within one base. Genomic DNA was extracted from sorted cells with the Quick-DNA Microprep Kit. Amplification of TCRbeta DNA was done with the immunoSEQ hsTCRbeta kit, following the protocol from the manufacturer. TCRbeta libraries were sequenced on an Illumina MiSeq instrument. The source study handled its data this way. Following removal of out-of-frame sequences, 2.3 million or so distinct TCRbeta sequences were retained, with an average of roughly 70,000 per individual. Each individual was scored according to the count of fewer than 200 previously reported CMV-associated TCRbeta sequences and the total productive distinct TCRbeta count. A beta-binomial model was reimplemented in Python, and scikit-learn random forests with default parameters were trained on US cohort data. Classifier performance on the Belgian cohort was reported as the median AUC with percentile confidence intervals calculated over 10,000 bootstrap iterations. Drawn from immuneACCESS, this table holds only the in-frame rearrangements with V and J called that TCRdb kept. Clones are partly lost; checked studies trace under half to an unresolved V gene and leave the rest unexplained. V, J and clone size are taken as reported in that table, and D and trimming were inferred from the DNA itself. The sample profile shows tens of thousands of clones; around 82% of them were found once. Roughly 0.5% of the sample is taken by the ten largest.

Single viable CD3+CD4+CD8-CD45RO+ cells were sorted as memory CD4+ T cells on a FACSAria II. To determine CMV serostatus, a Roche Elecsys assay was used that detects serum IgG against CMV pp150, pp28, p38 and p52. Following thawing, total CD4+ T cells were enriched through positive selection using CD4 magnetic microbeads. Samples originated from another study that specifically interrogated the CD4+ T cell memory repertoire. Following standard operating procedures, peripheral blood mononuclear cells were isolated and cryopreserved, while serum was kept at -80 degrees C. CD3-PerCP (BW264/56), CD4-APC (RPA-T4), CD45RO-PE (UCHT1) and CD8-Pacific Orange (3B5) antibodies were used for staining, and non-viable cells were excluded with Sytox blue. For CDR1 and CDR2, the germline V gene (reference sequence) lists LNHDA and SQIVND. Inclusive of the bounding cysteine and phenylalanine, the CDR3 is 16 residues long. Only the CDR3 portion is preserved as DNA: 48 bases, with reading frame beginning at the first base. V is cut back by 5 bases and J by 6 bases, with 11 bases in the junction unmatched.

This record comes from a study of memory CD4+ T cells and cytomegalovirus serostatus (dated by TCRdb to the late 2010s). Broadly, across the study: The cohort comprised about 33 healthy Belgian adults, 9 CMV seropositive and roughly 24 CMV seronegative. CD4+ memory TCRbeta repertoires of a Belgian cohort with known cytomegalovirus serostatus were sequenced in order to replicate a published TCR-based CMV serostatus classifier.

Study-wide findings and limitations: A median bootstrapped AUC of approximately 0.95 with a 95% CI of 0.76-1.00 was achieved on the Belgian cohort by the original-framework classifier. Among the roughly 160 previously reported CMV-associated TCRbeta sequences, approximately 70 showed up in the CD4+ memory repertoires, with each one found in between one and five individuals. Unlike the original study, which covered naive and memory CD4+ and CD8+ populations, the Belgian study sequenced only CD4+CD45RO+ memory cells. CMV serostatus prediction reached a median bootstrapped AUC of approximately 0.95 with the original framework and around 0.91 with a US-trained random forest. The results were interpreted as suggesting that the CMV-associated TCR signature is largely present in the CD4+ memory repertoire.

The sequencing sample was made of memory CD4+ T cells from blood. The source of this sequence is an adult in good health and CMV-seronegative. Some clones in this sample may be carry-over from other donors' samples. Recombination linked TRBV19 to TRBJ1-2, with 11 bases aligning to TRBD1. The DNA sequence is given as TGTGCCAGTAGTGTGGGAGGACAGGGGGCTTTTGATGGCTACACCTTC. Its protein reads: CASSVGGQGAFDGYTF.